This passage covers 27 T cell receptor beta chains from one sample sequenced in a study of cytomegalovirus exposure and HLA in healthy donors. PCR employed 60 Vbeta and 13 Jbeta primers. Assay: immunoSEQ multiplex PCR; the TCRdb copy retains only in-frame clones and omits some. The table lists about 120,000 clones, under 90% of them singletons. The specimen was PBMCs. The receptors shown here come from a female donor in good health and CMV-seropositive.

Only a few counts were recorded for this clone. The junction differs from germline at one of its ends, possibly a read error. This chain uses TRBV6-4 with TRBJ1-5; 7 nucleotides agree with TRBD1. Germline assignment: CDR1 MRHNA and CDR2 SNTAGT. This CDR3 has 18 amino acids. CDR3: CARSSGGGCLMFNQPQHF. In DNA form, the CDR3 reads TGTGCCCGCAGCTCAGGGGGTGGATGTTTAATGTTCAATCAGCCCCAGCATTTT.

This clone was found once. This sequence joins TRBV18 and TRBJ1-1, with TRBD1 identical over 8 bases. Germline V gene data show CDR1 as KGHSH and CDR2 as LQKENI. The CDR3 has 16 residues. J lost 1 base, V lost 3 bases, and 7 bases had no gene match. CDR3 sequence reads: CASSPGQGWKNTEAFF. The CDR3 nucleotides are TGTGCCAGCTCACCCGGACAGGGTTGGAAGAACACTGAAGCTTTCTTT.

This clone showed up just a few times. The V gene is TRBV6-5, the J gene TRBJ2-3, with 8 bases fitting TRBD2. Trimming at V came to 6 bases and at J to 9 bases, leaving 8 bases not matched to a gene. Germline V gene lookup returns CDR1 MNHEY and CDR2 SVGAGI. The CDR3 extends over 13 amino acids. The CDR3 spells CASSPGTRTTQYF. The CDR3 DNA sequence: TGTGCCAGCAGCCCCGGGACTAGAACGACGCAGTATTTT.

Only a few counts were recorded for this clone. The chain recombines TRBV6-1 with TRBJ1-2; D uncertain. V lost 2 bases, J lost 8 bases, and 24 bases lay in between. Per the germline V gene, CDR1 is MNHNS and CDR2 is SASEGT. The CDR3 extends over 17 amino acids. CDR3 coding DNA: TGTGCCAGCAGTGAAATCTCGACGGGGATCGCTTCGAGGGGCTACACCTTC. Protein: CASSEISTGIASRGYTF.

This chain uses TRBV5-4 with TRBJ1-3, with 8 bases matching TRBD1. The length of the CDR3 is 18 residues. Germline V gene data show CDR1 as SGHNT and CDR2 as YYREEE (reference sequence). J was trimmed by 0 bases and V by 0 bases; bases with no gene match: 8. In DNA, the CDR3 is TGTGCCAGCAGCTTGGGGGGGACAGGTTTGAGCTCTGGAAACACCATATATTTT. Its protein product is CASSLGGTGLSSGNTIYF.

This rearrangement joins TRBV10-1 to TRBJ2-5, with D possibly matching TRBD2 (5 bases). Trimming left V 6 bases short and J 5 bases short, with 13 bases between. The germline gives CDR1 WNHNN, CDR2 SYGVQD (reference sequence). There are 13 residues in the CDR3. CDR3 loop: CASSRDSTETQYF. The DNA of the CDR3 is TGCGCCAGCAGCCGGGATTCTACGGAGACCCAGTACTTC.

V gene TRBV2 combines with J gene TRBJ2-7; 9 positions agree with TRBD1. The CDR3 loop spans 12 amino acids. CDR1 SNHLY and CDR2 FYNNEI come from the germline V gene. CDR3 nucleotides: TGTGTCGGAGGACAGGGGTTCTACGAGCAGTACTTC. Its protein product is CVGGQGFYEQYF.

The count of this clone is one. The CDR3 bases are TGTGCCTGGAGTTCGGAAAACAGGGTTCAAAAACTGTTTTTT. It is translated as CAWSSENRVQKLFF. The chain couples TRBV30 to TRBJ1-4; possibly TRBD1 for D (6 bases). The CDR3 has 14 residues. Germline values: CDR1 GTSNPN, CDR2 SVGIG (reference sequence). The V end lost 2 bases, the J end lost 9 bases, and 16 bases lay between the germline ends.

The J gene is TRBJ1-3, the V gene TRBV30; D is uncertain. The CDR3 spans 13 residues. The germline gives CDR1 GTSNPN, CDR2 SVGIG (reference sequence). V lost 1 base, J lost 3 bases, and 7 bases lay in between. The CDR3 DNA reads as TGTGCCTGGAGTGGAGGGTTTGGAAACACCATATATTTT. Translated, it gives CAWSGGFGNTIYF.

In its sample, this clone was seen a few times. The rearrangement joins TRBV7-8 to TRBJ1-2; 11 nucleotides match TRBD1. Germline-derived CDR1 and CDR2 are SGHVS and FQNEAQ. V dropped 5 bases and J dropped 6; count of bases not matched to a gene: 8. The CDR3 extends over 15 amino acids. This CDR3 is CASSPGTGGKDGYTF. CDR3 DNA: TGTGCCAGCAGCCCCGGGACAGGGGGGAAAGATGGCTACACCTTC.

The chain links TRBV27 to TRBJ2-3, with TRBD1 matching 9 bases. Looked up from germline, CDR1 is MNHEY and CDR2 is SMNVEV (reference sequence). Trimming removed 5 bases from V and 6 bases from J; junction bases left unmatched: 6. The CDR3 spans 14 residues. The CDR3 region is CASSPRDRVDTQYF. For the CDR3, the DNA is TGTGCCAGCAGTCCCCGGGACAGGGTGGATACGCAGTATTTT.

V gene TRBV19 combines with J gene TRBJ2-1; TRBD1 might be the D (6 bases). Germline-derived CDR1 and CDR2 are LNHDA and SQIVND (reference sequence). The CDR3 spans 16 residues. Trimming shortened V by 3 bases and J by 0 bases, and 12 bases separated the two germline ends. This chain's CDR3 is CASSIFPDSSYNEQFF. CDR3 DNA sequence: TGTGCCAGTAGTATTTTTCCGGACAGCTCCTACAATGAGCAGTTCTTC.

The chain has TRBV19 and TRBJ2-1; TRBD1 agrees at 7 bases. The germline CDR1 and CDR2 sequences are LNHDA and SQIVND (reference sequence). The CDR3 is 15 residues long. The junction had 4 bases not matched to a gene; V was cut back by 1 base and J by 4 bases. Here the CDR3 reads CASSIAGTAYNEQFF. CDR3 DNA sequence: TGTGCCAGTAGTATAGCGGGGACAGCGTACAATGAGCAGTTCTTC.

The CDR3 spells CASSQAGANTEAFF. CDR3 nucleotide sequence: TGTGCCAGCAGCCAGGCAGGGGCTAACACTGAAGCTTTCTTT. V gene TRBV7-6 combines with J gene TRBJ1-1; the D gene is possibly TRBD1 (6 bases). The CDR3 totals 14 residues. Germline assignment: CDR1 SGHVS and CDR2 FNYEAQ. The germline V and J ends were trimmed by 5 bases and 2 bases, with 12 bases remaining between them.

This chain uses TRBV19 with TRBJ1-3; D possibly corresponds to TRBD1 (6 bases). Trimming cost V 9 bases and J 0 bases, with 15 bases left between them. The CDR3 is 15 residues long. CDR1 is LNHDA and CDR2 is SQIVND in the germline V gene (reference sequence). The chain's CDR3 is CASNTGLYSGNTIYF. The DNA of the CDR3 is TGTGCCAGCAACACAGGGCTGTACTCTGGAAACACCATATATTTT.

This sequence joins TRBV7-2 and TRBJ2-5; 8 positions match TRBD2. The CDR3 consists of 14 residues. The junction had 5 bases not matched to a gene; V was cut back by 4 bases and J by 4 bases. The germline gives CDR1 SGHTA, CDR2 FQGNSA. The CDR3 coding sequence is TGTGCCAGCAGCTCGGGGGGGCCAGTAGAGACCCAGTACTTC. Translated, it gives CASSSGGPVETQYF.

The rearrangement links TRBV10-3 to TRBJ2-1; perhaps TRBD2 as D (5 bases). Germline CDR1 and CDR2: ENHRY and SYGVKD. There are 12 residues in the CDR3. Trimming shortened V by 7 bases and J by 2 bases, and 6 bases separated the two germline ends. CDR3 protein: CAIKAAYNEQFF. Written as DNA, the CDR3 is TGTGCCATCAAAGCGGCCTACAATGAGCAGTTCTTC.

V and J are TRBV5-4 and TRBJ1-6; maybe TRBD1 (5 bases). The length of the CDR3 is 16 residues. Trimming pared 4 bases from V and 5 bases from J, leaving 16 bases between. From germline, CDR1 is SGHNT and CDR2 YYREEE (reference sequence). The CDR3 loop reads CASSPGGITNNSPLHF. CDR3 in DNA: TGTGCCAGCAGCCCCGGGGGGATAACCAATAATTCACCCCTCCACTTT.

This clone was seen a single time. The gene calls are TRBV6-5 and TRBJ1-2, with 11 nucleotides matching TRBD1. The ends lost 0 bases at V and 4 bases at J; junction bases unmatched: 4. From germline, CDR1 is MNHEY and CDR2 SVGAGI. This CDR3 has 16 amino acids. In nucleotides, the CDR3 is TGTGCCAGCAGTTACTCAAGCGGGACAGGGGGCTATGGCTACACCTTC. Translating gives CASSYSSGTGGYGYTF.

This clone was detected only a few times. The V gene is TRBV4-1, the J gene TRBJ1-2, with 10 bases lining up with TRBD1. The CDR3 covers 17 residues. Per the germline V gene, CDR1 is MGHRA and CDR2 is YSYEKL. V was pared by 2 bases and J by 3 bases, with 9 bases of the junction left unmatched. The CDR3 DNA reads TGCGCCAGCAGCCAACCCGGGACAGGGGAATATTACTATGGCTACACCTTC. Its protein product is CASSQPGTGEYYYGYTF.

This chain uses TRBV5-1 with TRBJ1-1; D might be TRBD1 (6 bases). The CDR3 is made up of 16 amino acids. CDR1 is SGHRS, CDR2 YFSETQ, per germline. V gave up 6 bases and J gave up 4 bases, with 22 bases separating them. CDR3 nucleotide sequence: TGCGCCAGCACCCCGGGGCAGGGGACGGTGGGCACTGAAGCTTTCTTT. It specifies CASTPGQGTVGTEAFF. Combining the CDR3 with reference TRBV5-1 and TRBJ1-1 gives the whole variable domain KAGVTQTPRYLIKTRGQQVTLSCSPISGHRSVSWYQQTPGQGLQFLFEYFSETQRNKGNFPGRFSGRQFSNSRSEMNVSTLELGDSALYLCASTPGQGTVGTEAFFGQGTRLTVV.

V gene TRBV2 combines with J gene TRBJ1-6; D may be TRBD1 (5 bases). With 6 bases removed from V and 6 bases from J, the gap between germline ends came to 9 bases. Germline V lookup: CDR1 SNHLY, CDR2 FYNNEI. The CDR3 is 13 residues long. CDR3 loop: CASRDTGNSPLHF. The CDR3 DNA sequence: TGTGCCAGCAGGGACACCGGTAATTCACCCCTCCACTTT.

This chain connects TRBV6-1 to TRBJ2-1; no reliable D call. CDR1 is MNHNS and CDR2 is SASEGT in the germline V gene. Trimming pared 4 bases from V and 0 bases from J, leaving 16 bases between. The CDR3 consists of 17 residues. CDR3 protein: CASSGFNRERSYNEQFF. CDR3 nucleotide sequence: TGTGCCAGCAGTGGGTTCAATAGAGAGCGCTCCTACAATGAGCAGTTCTTC.

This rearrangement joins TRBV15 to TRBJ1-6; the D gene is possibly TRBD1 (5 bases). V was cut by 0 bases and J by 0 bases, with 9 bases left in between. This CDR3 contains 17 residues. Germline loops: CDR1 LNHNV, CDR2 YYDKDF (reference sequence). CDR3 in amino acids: CATSRDGASSYNSPLHF. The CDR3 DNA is TGTGCCACCAGCAGAGATGGGGCGAGCTCCTATAATTCACCCCTCCACTTT.

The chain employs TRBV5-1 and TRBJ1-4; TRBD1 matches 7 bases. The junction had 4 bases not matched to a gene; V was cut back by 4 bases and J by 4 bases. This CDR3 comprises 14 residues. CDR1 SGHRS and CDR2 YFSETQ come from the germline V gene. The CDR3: CASSRDSLNEKLFF. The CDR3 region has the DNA TGCGCCAGCAGCCGGGACAGTCTTAATGAAAAACTGTTTTTT.

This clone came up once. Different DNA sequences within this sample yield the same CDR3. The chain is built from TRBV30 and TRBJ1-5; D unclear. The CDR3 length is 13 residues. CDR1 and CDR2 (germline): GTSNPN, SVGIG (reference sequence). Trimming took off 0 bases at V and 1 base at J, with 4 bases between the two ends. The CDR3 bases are TGTGCCTGGAGTGTACTGAGCAATCAGCCCCAGCATTTT. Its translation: CAWSVLSNQPQHF.

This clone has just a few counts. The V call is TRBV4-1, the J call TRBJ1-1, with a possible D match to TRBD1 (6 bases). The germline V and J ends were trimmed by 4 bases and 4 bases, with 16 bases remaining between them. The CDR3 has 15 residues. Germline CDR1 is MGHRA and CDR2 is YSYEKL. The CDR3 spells CASSRQQGSGTEAFF. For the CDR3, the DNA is TGCGCCAGCAGCCGCCAACAGGGATCCGGCACTGAAGCTTTCTTT.